The sequence of this TCR beta chain was determined in a study of Graves' ophthalmopathy and Graves' hyperthyroidism. This clonotype has a handful of counts. The antigen remains undetermined. Researchers took RNA transcripts and amplified TCR beta CDR3 regions from them. HTBI primers were used in a first-round RT-PCR, which preceded a second-round multiplex PCR. One entry per CDR3 protein results from TCRdb running MiXCR on the multiplex PCR reads. The top ten clones hold approximately 44% of a sample with 200,000 to 250,000 distinct CDR3 sequences, about 47% of them seen once. V dropped 5 bases and J dropped 2 bases, with 13 bases sitting between them. This CDR3 comprises 14 residues. CDR1 is SEHNR and CDR2 is FQNEAQ in the germline V gene (reference sequence). Whole-study findings and limits: The model achieved 70.59% sensitivity and less than 85% specificity for ophthalmopathy progression. In blood appeared most of the expanded thyroid clonotypes whose frequency exceeded 0.001.

This chain joins TRBV7-9 and TRBJ2-7, with no clear D. Sequenced sample: peripheral blood. This receptor was identified in an adult man with Graves' ophthalmopathy. The DNA for the CDR3 is TGTGCCAGCAGCACGACGATTCTCCCCTACGAGCAGTACTTC. Translated, it gives CASSTTILPYEQYF.